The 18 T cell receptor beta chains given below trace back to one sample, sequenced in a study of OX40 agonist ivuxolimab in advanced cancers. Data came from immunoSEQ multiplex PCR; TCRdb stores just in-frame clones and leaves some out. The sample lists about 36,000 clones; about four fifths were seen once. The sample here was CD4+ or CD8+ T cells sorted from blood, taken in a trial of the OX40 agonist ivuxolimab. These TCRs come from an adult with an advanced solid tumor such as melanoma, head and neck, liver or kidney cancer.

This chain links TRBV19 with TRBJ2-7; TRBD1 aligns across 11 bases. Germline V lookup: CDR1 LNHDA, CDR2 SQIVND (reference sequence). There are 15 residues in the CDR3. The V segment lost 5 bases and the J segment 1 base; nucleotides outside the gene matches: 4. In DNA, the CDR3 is TGTGCCAGTAGTGCCGGGACAGGGGGATCCTACGAGCAGTACTTC. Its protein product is CASSAGTGGSYEQYF.

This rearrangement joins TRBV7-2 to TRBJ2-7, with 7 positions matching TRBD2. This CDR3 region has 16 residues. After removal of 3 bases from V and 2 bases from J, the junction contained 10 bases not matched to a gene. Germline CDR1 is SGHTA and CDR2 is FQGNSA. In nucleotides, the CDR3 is TGTGCCAGCAGCTTGGTGGGGGGGTACAAACCCTACGAGCAGTACTTC. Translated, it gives CASSLVGGYKPYEQYF.

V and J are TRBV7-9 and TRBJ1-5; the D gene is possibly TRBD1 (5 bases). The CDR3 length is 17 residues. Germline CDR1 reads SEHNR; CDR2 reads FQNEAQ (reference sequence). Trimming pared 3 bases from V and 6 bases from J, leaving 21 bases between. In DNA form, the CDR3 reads TGTGCCAGCAGCTTGGGAATCGGCCAGGGAGAAGGTCAGCCCCAGCATTTT. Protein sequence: CASSLGIGQGEGQPQHF.

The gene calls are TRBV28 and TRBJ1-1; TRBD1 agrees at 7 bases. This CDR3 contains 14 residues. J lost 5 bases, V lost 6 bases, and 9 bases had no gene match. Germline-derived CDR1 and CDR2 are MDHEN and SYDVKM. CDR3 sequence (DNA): TGTGCCAGCAGCCAACAACAGGGGAGGACTGAAGCTTTCTTT. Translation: CASSQQQGRTEAFF.

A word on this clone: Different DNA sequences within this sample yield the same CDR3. CDR3 DNA: TGTGCCAGCTCACCTTCAAGGAGCACAGATACGCAGTATTTT. The encoded protein is CASSPSRSTDTQYF. The V and J genes are TRBV18 and TRBJ2-3; D gene unclear. Trimming left V 3 bases short and J 0 bases short, with 7 bases between. From germline, CDR1 is KGHSH and CDR2 LQKENI. The length of the CDR3 is 14 residues.

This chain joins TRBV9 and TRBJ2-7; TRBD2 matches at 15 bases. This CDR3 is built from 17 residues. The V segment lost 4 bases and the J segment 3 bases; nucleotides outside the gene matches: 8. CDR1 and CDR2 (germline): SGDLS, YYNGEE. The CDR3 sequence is CASSPRGLAGGGYEQYF. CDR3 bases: TGTGCCAGCAGCCCCCGGGGACTAGCGGGAGGAGGCTACGAGCAGTACTTC.

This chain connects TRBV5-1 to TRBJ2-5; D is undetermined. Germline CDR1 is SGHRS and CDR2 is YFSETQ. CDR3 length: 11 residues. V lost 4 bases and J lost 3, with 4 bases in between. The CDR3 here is CASSDEETQYF. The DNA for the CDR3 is TGCGCCAGCAGCGACGAAGAGACCCAGTACTTC.

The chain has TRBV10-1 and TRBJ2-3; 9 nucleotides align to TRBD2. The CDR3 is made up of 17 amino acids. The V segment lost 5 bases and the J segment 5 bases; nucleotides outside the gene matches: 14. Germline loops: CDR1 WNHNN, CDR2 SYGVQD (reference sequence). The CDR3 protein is CASSPGQMGLAGDTQYF. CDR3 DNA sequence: TGCGCCAGCAGTCCTGGACAGATGGGACTAGCAGGAGATACGCAGTATTTT.

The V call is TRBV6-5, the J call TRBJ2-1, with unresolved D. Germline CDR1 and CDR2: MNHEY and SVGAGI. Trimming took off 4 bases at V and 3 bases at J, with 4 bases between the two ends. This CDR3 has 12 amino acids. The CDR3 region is CASSFDYNEQFF. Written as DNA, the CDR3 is TGTGCCAGCAGTTTCGACTACAATGAGCAGTTCTTC.

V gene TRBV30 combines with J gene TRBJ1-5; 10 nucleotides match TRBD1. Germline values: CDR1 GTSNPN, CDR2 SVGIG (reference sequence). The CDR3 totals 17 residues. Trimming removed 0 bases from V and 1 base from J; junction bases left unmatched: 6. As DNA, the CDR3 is TGTGCCTGGAGTGTACGGGACAGGGGTGGCAGCAATCAGCCCCAGCATTTT. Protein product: CAWSVRDRGGSNQPQHF.

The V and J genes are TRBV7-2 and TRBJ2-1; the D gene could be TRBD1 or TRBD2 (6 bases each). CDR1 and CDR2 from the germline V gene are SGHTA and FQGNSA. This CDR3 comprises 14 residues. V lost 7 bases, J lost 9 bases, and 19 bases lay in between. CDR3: CASISGARRGEQFF. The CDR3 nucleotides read TGTGCCAGCATATCGGGGGCGAGGCGCGGTGAGCAGTTCTTC.

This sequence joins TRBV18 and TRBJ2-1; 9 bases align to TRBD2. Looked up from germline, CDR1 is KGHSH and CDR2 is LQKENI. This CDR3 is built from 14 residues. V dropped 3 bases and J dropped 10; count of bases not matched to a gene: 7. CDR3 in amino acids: CASSPGIAGDEQFF. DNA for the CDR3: TGTGCCAGCTCACCCGGGATAGCGGGAGACGAGCAGTTCTTC.

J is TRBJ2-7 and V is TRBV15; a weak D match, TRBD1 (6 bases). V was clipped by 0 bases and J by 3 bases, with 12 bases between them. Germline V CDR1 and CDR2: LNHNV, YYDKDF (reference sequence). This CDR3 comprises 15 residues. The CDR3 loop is CATSRDGTGYYEQYF. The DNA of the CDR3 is TGTGCCACCAGCAGAGATGGTACAGGGTACTACGAGCAGTACTTC.

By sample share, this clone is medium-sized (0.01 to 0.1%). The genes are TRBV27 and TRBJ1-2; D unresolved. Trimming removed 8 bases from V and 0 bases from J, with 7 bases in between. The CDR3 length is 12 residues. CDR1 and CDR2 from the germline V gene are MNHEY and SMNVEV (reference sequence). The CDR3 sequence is CASGRTNYGYTF. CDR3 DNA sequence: TGTGCCAGCGGACGAACTAACTATGGCTACACCTTC.

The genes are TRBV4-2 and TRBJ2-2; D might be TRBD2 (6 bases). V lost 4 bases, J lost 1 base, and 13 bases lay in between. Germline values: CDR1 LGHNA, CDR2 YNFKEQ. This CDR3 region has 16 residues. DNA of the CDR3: TGTGCCAGCAGCCGAGCCGGGACTGAGAACACCGGGGAGCTGTTTTTT. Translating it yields CASSRAGTENTGELFF.

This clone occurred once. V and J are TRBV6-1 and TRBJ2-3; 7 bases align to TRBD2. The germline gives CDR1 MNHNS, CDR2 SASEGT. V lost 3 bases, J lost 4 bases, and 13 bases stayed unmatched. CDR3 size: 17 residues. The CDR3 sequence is CASSDRGGPLPPDTQYF. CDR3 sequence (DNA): TGTGCCAGCAGTGACCGCGGGGGTCCTCTCCCCCCAGATACGCAGTATTTT.

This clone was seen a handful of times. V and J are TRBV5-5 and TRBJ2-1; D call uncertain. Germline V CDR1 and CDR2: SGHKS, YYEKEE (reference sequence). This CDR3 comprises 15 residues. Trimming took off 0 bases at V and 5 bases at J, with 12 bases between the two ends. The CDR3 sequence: CASSLEGSNDNEQFF. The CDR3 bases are TGTGCCAGCAGCTTGGAAGGCTCGAACGACAATGAGCAGTTCTTC.

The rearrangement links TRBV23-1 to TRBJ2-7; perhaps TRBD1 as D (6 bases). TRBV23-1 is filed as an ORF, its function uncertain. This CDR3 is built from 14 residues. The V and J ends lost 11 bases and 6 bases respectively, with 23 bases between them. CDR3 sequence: CAFPRGQPLGEQYF. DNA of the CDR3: TGCGCCTTTCCACGAGGACAGCCCCTCGGCGAGCAGTACTTC.